Sequencing of this T cell receptor (beta chain) was carried out in a study of shared clonotypes between healthy human individuals. Regarding the study as a whole: A few donors showed sharing of approximately 5% of naive CD4 clonotypes. Naive subsets generally had larger estimated richness than memory subsets.

The length of the CDR3 is 14 residues. The V gene end was trimmed by 6 bases and the J gene end by 6 bases; junction bases not matched to a gene: 7. Germline CDR1 reads SNHLY; CDR2 reads FYNNEI. Assay: immunoSEQ multiplex PCR; the TCRdb copy retains only in-frame clones and omits some. The table has approximately 2,000,000 clones, around 93% seen once. Those who donated were healthy HIV-negative adults, with no recent acute infections or vaccinations reported. Note on this clone: Its cognate antigen is unknown.

The chain couples TRBV2 to TRBJ2-3, with 9 bases lining up with TRBD1. Sequencing input: naive CD4+ T cells from PBMCs. Specified subset: CD45RA+ positively selected. The TCR originated in a man between 18 and 35 years old in good health. Some clones in this sample may be carry-over from other donors' samples. The CDR3 region is CASSPGQGRDTQYF. The CDR3 nucleotides are TGTGCCAGCAGCCCCGGACAGGGGCGCGATACGCAGTATTTT.